The following is a T cell receptor (beta chain) sequence with its context. Its antigen remains undetermined. Within one base of it there is no much larger clone, and no base qualities were kept. This entry belongs to a study of T cell responses to AZD1222 COVID-19 vaccine listed by TCRdb under 2021. For context, the study as a whole: AZD1222 recipients whose second dose came at about 4 weeks and those whose second dose came at about 12 weeks were combined into one group, since spike-specific TCR depth and breadth did not differ between the two schedules. TCR sequencing was performed for more than 230 trial participants, of whom 200 to 220 were given two doses of AZD1222 and roughly 25 were given two doses of MenACWY control vaccine. Enrollment into the trials was organized by age into subgroups of 18-55, 56-69 and 70-plus years, and those subgroups contained approximately 150, 30 and 60 TCR-sequenced participants, respectively. Results the study describes overall, beyond this receptor: Reportedly, close to half of the unique spike-specific TCRs recognized epitopes lying outside the regions that are mutated in the B.1.351 and B.1.1.7 variants. Most participants were white British and females outnumbered males, and the authors suggested that clonal diversity may have been underestimated. A significant rise in spike-specific TCR breadth and depth was observed after two AZD1222 doses relative to day 0 and relative to MenACWY recipients. Only six AZD1222 recipients were SARS-CoV-2 seropositive at baseline, limiting conclusions about previously exposed vaccinees. The 56-69-year group was small, and its depth increase did not reach significance, likely because of low power. No day 14 peak-response samples were available, so repertoires were characterized only after the peak T cell response. CD4 TCRs associated with the vaccine covered the entire spike protein, and the dominant responses were in regions 160-218 and 743-854.

Per the publication, the time point label means: baseline before first vaccination. Vaccinee samples were obtained from the UK trials COV001 and COV002, which included a single-blind randomized controlled phase 2/3 trial of AZD1222 (ChAdOx1 nCoV-19) in healthy adults. For TCRbeta chain sequencing, PBMC samples from trial participants were taken at day 0 and at day 28 after the second dose. Its CDR3 holds 13 amino acids, cysteine through phenylalanine. The retained sequence is limited to the CDR3, 39 bases, with the frame set at the first base. In the germline V gene (reference sequence), CDR1 corresponds to SEHNR and CDR2 to FQNEAQ. A distance of 6 bases separates the germline ends of V and J, which lose 2 bases and 2 bases respectively. The CDR3 regions of human TCRbeta chains were analyzed by immunosequencing. The published analysis was carried out like this. TCRs in the repertoires were compared against a reference library of SARS-CoV-2-specific TCRs that had been generated with the MIRA antigen-specificity platform. Breadth was defined as the fraction of unique TCRs that were SARS-CoV-2-associated. Depth was defined as the fraction of total T cells that were SARS-CoV-2-associated. Using the MIRA data, each spike-specific TCR was assigned both to the spike region to which the TCR was reactive and to a CD4 or CD8 class. Log10-transformed breadth and depth values were compared by one-way ANOVA with Sidak's multiple comparisons tests. TCRdb took over this immuneACCESS table, retaining in-frame rearrangements with V and J assigned. Such tables are incomplete; in checked studies, under half of the missing clones stem from an unresolved V gene, and the remainder is unexplained. That table gives V, J and clone size, and the DNA gave D and trimming. The sample data list more than 150,000 clones, and 90% to 95% of these were observed just once. The top ten clones comprise 7.5% to 9.5% of the sample.

In this chain, TRBV7-9 is recombined with TRBJ1-2; possibly the D gene is TRBD1, per 5 matching bases. The sequencing here drew on peripheral blood, taken on day 0 of AZD1222 vaccination. The receptor was derived from an adult in good health. The CDR3 reads CASSLQGNYGYTF. In nucleotides, the sequence is TGTGCCAGCAGCTTACAGGGAAACTATGGCTACACCTTC.